This is a list of T cell receptor beta chains from one sample in a study of identical twins. TCRdb reprocessed the 5' RACE reads with MiXCR, giving one entry per CDR3 protein. There are fewer than 250,000 distinct CDR3 sequences in the sample; around 9.6% occur only once, and over 4.5% lies in the top ten. Sequenced input: memory (CD45RO+) T cells sorted from blood. These TCRs come from a woman aged 18-29 years in good health. The CDR3 runs from the conserved cysteine through the conserved F or W. The D gene is left open where the match is weak. Part of the rows lack a size; the others show once, few, many or a class for expanded clones.

clone_size d_call j_call v_call cdr3_aa cdr3_nt
- - TRBJ1-1 TRBV24-1 CATSDGSNTEAFF TGTGCCACCAGTGATGGGTCAAACACTGAAGCTTTCTTT
few - TRBJ1-1 TRBV5-1 CASSLNGVNTEAFF TGCGCCAGCAGCTTGAACGGAGTGAACACTGAAGCTTTCTTT
- - TRBJ1-5 TRBV7-2 CASSLDVITSNQPQHF TGTGCCAGCAGCTTAGATGTAATAACGAGCAATCAGCCCCAGCATTTT
- - TRBJ2-7 TRBV3-1 CASSQQGSNEQYF TGTGCCAGCAGCCAGCAAGGGTCGAACGAGCAGTACTTC
many - TRBJ2-7 TRBV12-3/TRBV12-4 CASGSGLETYEQYF TGTGCCAGCGGATCGGGACTGGAAACGTACGAGCAGTACTTC
- - TRBJ1-2 TRBV29-1 CSVHRGDYGYTF TGCAGCGTTCATCGTGGTGACTATGGCTACACCTTC
- - TRBJ2-3 TRBV4-1 CASSQDGRSSIVDTQYF TGCGCCAGCAGCCAAGATGGGCGGTCCAGCATTGTAGATACGCAGTATTTT
few - TRBJ2-3 TRBV12-3/TRBV12-4 CASSLGRGATQYF TGTGCCAGCAGTCTTGGACGGGGCGCTACGCAGTATTTT
many - TRBJ2-7 TRBV5-1 CASSPLPLQTSGEQYF TGCGCCAGCAGCCCCCTTCCCTTACAGACCTCTGGGGAGCAGTACTTC
- - TRBJ2-2 TRBV2 CASSRTRGNTGELFF TGTGCCAGCAGTCGGACGCGGGGGAACACCGGGGAGCTGTTTTTT
few - TRBJ1-1 TRBV29-1 CSVVLRTTEAFF TGCAGCGTTGTCCTCAGGACCACTGAAGCTTTCTTT
- - TRBJ1-6 TRBV6-6 CASSVRQNSPLHF TGTGCCAGCAGTGTTCGACAGAATTCACCCCTCCACTTT
many - TRBJ1-2 TRBV5-5 CASSPRVLDGYTF TGTGCCAGCAGCCCCAGGGTTTTGGATGGCTACACCTTC
once - TRBJ1-2 TRBV6-1 CASKLGSTGGYTF TGTGCCAGCAAATTGGGCAGCACCGGTGGCTACACCTTC
many TRBD2 TRBJ2-1 TRBV3-1 CASSRPGTSEYNEQFF TGTGCCAGCAGCCGTCCCGGGACTAGCGAGTACAATGAGCAGTTCTTC
few TRBD1 TRBJ2-1 TRBV10-2 CASSGGTDNEQFF TGCGCCAGCAGTGGGGGGACAGACAATGAGCAGTTCTTC
few - TRBJ2-5 TRBV20-1 CSALRDWKQETQYF TGCAGTGCCCTACGAGACTGGAAACAAGAGACCCAGTACTTC
few TRBD2 TRBJ2-1 TRBV5-1 CASSLPTSGGGGEQFF TGCGCCAGCAGCCTCCCGACTAGCGGGGGGGGCGGTGAGCAGTTCTTC
once TRBD1 TRBJ2-3 TRBV25-1 CASSPGTGGQTERDTQYF TGTGCCAGCAGTCCCGGGACAGGCGGCCAAACGGAAAGAGATACGCAGTATTTT
few - TRBJ2-3 TRBV20-1 CSARRDTQYF TGCAGTGCTAGGAGGGATACGCAGTATTTT
- - TRBJ2-7 TRBV6-5 CASSYSVKGVEQYF TGTGCCAGCAGTTACTCGGTTAAGGGGGTGGAGCAGTACTTC
- - TRBJ2-1 TRBV7-9 CASSSGERSYNEQFF TGTGCCAGCAGCTCCGGAGAGAGGTCCTACAATGAGCAGTTCTTC
- - TRBJ1-1 TRBV4-1 CASSQGGLDTEAFF TGCGCCAGCAGCCAAGGAGGTTTGGACACTGAAGCTTTCTTT
- - TRBJ2-1 TRBV6-2/TRBV6-3 CATTSWGAGSNEQFF TGTGCCACCACAAGCTGGGGGGCTGGGAGCAATGAGCAGTTCTTC
- - TRBJ1-1 TRBV9 CASSPKRHLAEAFF TGTGCCAGCAGCCCGAAGAGACACCTGGCTGAAGCTTTCTTT
few - TRBJ1-4 TRBV20-1 CSARSALSREKLFF TGCAGTGCTAGGTCCGCGCTCAGCCGTGAAAAACTGTTTTTT
- - TRBJ2-2 TRBV6-1 CASSEKGDTGELFF TGTGCCAGCAGTGAAAAGGGGGACACCGGGGAGCTGTTTTTT
many TRBD2 TRBJ2-1 TRBV12-3/TRBV12-4 CASSLRLAGDNEQFF TGTGCCAGCAGTTTACGACTAGCGGGCGACAATGAGCAGTTCTTC
- - TRBJ1-2 TRBV3-1 CASSLPTAMGYTF TGTGCCAGCAGCCTCCCGACAGCCATGGGCTACACCTTC
- TRBD2 TRBJ2-1 TRBV7-9 CASSSPLRRDYGQFF TGTGCCAGCAGCTCCCCCCTCCGGAGGGACTACGGGCAGTTCTTC
- - TRBJ2-2 TRBV9 CASSPRDSGELFF TGTGCCAGCAGCCCCAGGGATTCCGGGGAGCTGTTTTTT
few TRBD1 TRBJ1-3 TRBV14 CASSRFDREVGNTIYF TGTGCCAGCAGCCGTTTCGACAGGGAGGTTGGAAACACCATATATTTT
- - TRBJ1-5 TRBV30 CAWSVRTGQPQHF TGTGCCTGGAGTGTACGAACGGGTCAGCCCCAGCATTTT
- TRBD2 TRBJ2-1 TRBV6-2/TRBV6-3 CASSYSTKREEKSSYNEQFF TGTGCCAGCAGTTACTCGACCAAGCGGGAGGAGAAGAGCTCCTACAATGAGCAGTTCTTC
few TRBD2 TRBJ2-3 TRBV18 CASSQTSGGTDTQYF TGTGCCAGCTCGCAGACTAGCGGGGGAACAGATACGCAGTATTTT
many - TRBJ2-7 TRBV20-1 CSAGLLRSSYEQYF TGCAGTGCCGGACTGCTCAGGAGCTCCTACGAGCAGTACTTC
few - TRBJ2-7 TRBV20-1 CSASVGTVVYEQYF TGCAGTGCTAGTGTCGGGACGGTGGTCTACGAGCAGTACTTC
few - TRBJ1-4 TRBV18 CASSPTSGLLDEKLFF TGTGCCAGCTCACCGACTTCGGGCCTCCTGGATGAAAAACTGTTTTTT
many TRBD2 TRBJ2-7 TRBV20-1 CSALADSRYEQYF TGCAGTGCCCTAGCGGACTCTCGCTACGAGCAGTACTTC
- - TRBJ2-7 TRBV2 CASRQAIDEQYF TGTGCCAGCAGGCAGGCCATCGACGAGCAGTACTTC
- - TRBJ1-1 TRBV15 CATSRDRVRNTEAFF TGTGCCACCAGCAGAGACAGGGTTCGGAACACTGAAGCTTTCTTT
- - TRBJ2-5 TRBV18 CASSPGYTQETQYF TGTGCCAGCTCACCGGGCTATACCCAAGAGACCCAGTACTTC